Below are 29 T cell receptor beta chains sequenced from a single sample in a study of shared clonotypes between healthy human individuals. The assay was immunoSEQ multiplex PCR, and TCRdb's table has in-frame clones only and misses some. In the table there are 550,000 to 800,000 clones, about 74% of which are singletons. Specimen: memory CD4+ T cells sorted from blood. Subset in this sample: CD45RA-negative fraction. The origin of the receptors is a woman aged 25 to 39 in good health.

CDR3 protein: CAWSVQTGPIYF. For the CDR3, the DNA is TGTGCCTGGAGTGTTCAGACAGGCCCCATATATTTT. The V gene is TRBV30, the J gene TRBJ1-3; maybe TRBD1 (6 bases). V was pared by 0 bases and J by 11 bases, with 11 bases between. The CDR3 consists of 12 residues. CDR1 is GTSNPN, CDR2 SVGIG, per germline (reference sequence).

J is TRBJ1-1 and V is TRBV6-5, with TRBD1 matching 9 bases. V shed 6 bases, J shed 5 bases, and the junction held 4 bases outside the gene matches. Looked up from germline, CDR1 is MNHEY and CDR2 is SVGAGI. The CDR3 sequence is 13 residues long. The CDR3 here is CASRTTGGTEAFF. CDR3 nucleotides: TGTGCCAGCAGGACGACAGGGGGGACTGAAGCTTTCTTT.

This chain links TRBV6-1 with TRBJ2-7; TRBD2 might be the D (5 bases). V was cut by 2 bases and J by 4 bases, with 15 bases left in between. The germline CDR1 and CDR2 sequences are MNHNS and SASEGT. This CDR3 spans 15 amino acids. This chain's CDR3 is CASSEWPSGDYEQYF. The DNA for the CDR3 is TGTGCCAGCAGTGAATGGCCAAGCGGCGATTACGAGCAGTACTTC.

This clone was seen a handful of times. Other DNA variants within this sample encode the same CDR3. CDR3 sequence: CASSPDRSSYNEQFF. The CDR3, as DNA: TGCGCCAGCAGCCCGGACCGAAGCTCCTACAATGAGCAGTTCTTC. The chain couples TRBV5-1 to TRBJ2-1, with unresolved D. V lost 4 bases and J lost 0, with 11 bases in between. Germline assignment: CDR1 SGHRS and CDR2 YFSETQ. This CDR3 contains 15 residues.

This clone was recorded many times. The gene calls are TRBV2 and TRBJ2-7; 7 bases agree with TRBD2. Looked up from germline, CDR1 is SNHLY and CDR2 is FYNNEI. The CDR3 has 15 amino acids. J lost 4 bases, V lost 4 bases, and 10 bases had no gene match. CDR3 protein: CASSGEGQGLYEQYF. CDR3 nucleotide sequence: TGTGCCAGCAGTGGGGAGGGGCAGGGACTGTACGAGCAGTACTTC.

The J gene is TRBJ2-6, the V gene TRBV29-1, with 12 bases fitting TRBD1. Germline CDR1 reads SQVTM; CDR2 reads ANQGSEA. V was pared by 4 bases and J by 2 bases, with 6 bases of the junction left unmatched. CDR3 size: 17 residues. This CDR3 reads CSVAPGQGAPGANVLTF. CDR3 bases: TGCAGCGTTGCTCCGGGACAGGGGGCACCTGGGGCCAACGTCCTGACTTTC.

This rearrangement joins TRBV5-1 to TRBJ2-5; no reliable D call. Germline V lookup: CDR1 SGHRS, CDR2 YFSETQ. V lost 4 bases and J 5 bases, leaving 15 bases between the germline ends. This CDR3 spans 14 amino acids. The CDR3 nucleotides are TGCGCCAGCAGCCCCGTGGCAGGTGGGGAGACCCAGTACTTC. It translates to CASSPVAGGETQYF.

The CDR3 coding sequence is TGTGCCAGCAGTTCCCATGGGGTAGCGAGCGGGGAGCTGTTTTTT. Protein sequence: CASSSHGVASGELFF. The chain joins TRBV28 to TRBJ2-2, with D possibly being TRBD2 (5 bases). V lost 4 bases to trimming and J lost 7 bases, with 16 bases between them. Germline-derived CDR1 and CDR2 are MDHEN and SYDVKM. This CDR3 is built from 15 residues.

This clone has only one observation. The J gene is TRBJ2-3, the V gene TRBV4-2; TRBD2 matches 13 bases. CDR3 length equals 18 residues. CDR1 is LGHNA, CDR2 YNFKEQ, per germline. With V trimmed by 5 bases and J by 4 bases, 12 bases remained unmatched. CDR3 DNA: TGTGCCAGCAGCGAAACTAGCGGGAGGGCCGTTTCTGCAGATACGCAGTATTTT. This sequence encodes CASSETSGRAVSADTQYF.

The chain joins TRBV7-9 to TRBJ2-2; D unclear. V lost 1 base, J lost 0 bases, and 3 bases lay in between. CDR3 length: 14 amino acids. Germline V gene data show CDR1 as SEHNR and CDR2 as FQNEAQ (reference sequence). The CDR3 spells CASSLGANTGELFF. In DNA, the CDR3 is TGTGCCAGCAGCTTAGGAGCGAACACCGGGGAGCTGTTTTTT.

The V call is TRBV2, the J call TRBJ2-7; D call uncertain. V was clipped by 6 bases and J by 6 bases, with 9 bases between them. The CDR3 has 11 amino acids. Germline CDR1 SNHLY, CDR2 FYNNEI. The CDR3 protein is CASSVGFEQYF. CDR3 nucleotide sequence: TGTGCCAGCAGCGTCGGGTTCGAGCAGTACTTC. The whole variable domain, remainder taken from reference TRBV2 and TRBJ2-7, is EPEVTQTPSHQVTQMGQEVILRCVPISNHLYFYWYRQILGQKVEFLVSFYNNEISEKSEIFDDQFSVERPDGSNFTLKIRSTKLEDSAMYFCASSVGFEQYFGPGTRLTVT.

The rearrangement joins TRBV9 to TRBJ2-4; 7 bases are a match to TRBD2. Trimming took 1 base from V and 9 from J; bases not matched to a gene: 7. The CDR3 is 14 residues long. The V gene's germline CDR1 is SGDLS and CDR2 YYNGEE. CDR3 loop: CASSVTGEGLIQYF. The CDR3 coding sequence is TGTGCCAGCAGCGTAACTGGGGAGGGCCTCATTCAGTACTTC.

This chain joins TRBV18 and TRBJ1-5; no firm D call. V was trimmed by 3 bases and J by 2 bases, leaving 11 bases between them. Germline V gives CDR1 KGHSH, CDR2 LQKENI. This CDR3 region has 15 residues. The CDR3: CASSPSFIGNQPQHF. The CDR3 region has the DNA TGTGCCAGCTCACCCAGCTTTATCGGCAATCAGCCCCAGCATTTT.

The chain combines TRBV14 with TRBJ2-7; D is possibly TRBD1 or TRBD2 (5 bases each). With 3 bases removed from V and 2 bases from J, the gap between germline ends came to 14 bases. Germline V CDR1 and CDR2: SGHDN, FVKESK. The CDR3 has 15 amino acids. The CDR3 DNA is TGTGCCAGCAGCCACGCCGGGGCCGAGACCTACGAGCAGTACTTC. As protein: CASSHAGAETYEQYF.

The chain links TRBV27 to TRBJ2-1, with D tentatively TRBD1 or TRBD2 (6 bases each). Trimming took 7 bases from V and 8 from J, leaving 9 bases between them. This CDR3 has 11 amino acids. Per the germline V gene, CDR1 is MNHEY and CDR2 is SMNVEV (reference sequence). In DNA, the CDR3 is TGTGCCAGCACAAGGGGGGATGAGCAGTTCTTC. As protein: CASTRGDEQFF.

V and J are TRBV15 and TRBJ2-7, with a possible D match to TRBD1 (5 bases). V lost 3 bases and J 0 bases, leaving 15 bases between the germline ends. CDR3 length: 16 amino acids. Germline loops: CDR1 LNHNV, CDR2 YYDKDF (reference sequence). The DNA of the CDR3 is TGTGCCACCAGCAGGGACAACAGGCGAAACTCCTACGAGCAGTACTTC. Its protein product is CATSRDNRRNSYEQYF. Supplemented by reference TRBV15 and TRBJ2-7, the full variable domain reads DAMVIQNPRYQVTQFGKPVTLSCSQTLNHNVMYWYQQKSSQAPKLLFHYYDKDFNNEADTPDNFQSRRPNTSFCFLDIRSPGLGDTAMYLCATSRDNRRNSYEQYFGPGTRLTVT.

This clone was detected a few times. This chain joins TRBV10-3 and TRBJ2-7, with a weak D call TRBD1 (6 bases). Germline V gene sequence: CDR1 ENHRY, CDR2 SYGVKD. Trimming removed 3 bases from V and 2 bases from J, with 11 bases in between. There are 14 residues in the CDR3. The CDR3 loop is CAISEQGAPYEQYF. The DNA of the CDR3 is TGTGCCATCAGTGAACAGGGAGCCCCCTACGAGCAGTACTTC.

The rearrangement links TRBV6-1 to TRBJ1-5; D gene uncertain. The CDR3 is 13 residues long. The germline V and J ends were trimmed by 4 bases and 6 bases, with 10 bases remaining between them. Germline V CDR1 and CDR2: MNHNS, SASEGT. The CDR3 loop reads CASSVDQTQPQHF. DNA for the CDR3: TGTGCCAGCAGTGTCGATCAGACTCAGCCCCAGCATTTT.

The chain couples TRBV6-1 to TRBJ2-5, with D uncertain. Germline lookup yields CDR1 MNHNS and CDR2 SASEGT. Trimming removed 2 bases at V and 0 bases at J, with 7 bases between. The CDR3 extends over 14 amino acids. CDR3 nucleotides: TGTGCCAGCAGTGAAACGGGCAACCAAGAGACCCAGTACTTC. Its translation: CASSETGNQETQYF.

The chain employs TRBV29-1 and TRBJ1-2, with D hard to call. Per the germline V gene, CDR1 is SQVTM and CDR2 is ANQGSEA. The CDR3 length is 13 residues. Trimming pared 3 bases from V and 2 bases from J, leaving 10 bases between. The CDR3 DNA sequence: TGCAGCGTTGATAAGGAGACAAACTATGGCTACACCTTC. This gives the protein CSVDKETNYGYTF. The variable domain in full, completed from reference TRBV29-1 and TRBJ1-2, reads SAVISQKPSRDICQRGTSLTIQCQVDSQVTMMFWYRQQPGQSLTLIATANQGSEATYESGFVIDKFPISRPNLTFSTLTVSNMSPEDSSIYLCSVDKETNYGYTFGSGTRLTVV.

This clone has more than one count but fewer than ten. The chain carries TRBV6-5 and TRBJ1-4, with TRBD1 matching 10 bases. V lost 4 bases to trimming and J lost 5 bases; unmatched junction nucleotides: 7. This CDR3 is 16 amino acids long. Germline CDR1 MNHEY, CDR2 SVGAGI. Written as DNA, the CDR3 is TGTGCCAGCAGTTGGGGGTTGGGACAGGGGAATGAAAAACTGTTTTTT. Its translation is CASSWGLGQGNEKLFF.

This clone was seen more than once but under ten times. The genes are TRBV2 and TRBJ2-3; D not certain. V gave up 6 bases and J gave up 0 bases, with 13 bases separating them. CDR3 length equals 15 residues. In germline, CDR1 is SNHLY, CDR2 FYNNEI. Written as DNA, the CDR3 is TGTGCCAGCAGCGCCCTCGGCCGTAGCACAGATACGCAGTATTTT. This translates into CASSALGRSTDTQYF.

The CDR3 DNA is TGTGCCAGCAGCTTTGCCGGGGCGACCCAGTACTTC. Protein: CASSFAGATQYF. This chain joins TRBV7-6 and TRBJ2-5; D possibly matches TRBD1 or TRBD2 (5 bases each). Trimming took 3 bases from V and 7 from J, leaving 9 bases between them. The CDR3 contains 12 residues. Looked up from germline, CDR1 is SGHVS and CDR2 is FNYEAQ.

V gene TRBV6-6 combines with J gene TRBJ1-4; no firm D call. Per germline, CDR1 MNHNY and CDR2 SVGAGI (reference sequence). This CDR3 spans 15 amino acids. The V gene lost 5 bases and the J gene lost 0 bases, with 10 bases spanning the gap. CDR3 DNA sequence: TGTGCCAGCAGTCTGCAAGGTGCAACTAATGAAAAACTGTTTTTT. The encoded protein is CASSLQGATNEKLFF.

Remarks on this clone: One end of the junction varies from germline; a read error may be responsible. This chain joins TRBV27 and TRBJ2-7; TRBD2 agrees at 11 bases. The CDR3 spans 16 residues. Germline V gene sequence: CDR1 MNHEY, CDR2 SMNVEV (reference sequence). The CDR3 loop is CASSSLTSGISHEQYF. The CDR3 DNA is TGTGCCAGCAGTTCCCTGACTAGCGGGATCTCCCACGAGCAGTACTTC.

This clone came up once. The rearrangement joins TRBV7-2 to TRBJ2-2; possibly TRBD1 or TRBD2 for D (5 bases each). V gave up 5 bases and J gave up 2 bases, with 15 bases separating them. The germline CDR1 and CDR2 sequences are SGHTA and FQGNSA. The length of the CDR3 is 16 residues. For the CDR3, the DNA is TGTGCCAGCAGCCCTCGTGGGGGTCTTAACACCGGGGAGCTGTTTTTT. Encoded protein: CASSPRGGLNTGELFF.

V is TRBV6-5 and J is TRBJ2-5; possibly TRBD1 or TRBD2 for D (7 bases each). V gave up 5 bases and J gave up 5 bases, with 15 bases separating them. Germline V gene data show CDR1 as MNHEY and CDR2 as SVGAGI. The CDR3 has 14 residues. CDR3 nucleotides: TGTGCCAGCAGTAACCGACAGGGAGGGGAGACCCAGTACTTC. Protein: CASSNRQGGETQYF.

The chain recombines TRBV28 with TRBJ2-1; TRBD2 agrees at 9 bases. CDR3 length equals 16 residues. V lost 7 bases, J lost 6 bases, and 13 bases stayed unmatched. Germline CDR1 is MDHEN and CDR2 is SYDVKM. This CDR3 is CASKGAGGRLGNEQFF. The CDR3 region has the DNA TGTGCCAGCAAGGGAGCGGGAGGTAGGTTAGGCAATGAGCAGTTCTTC.

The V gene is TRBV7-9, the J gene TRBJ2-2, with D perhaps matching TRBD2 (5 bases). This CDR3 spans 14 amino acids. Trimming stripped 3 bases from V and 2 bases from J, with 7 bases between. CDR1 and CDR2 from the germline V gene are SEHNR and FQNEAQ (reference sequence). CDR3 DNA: TGTGCCAGCAGCTTCCCGGGAAACACCGGGGAGCTGTTTTTT. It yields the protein CASSFPGNTGELFF. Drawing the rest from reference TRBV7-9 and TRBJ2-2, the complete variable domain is DTGVSQNPRHKITKRGQNVTFRCDPISEHNRLYWYRQTLGQGPEFLTYFQNEAQLEKSRLLSDRFSAERPKGSFSTLEIQRTEQGDSAMYLCASSFPGNTGELFFGEGSRLTVL.